The present T cell receptor (beta chain) was sequenced within a study of T cell repertoires in cytomegalovirus infection. Many counts were recorded for this clonotype. Germline CDR1 reads SEHNR; CDR2 reads FQNEAQ (reference sequence). Trimming removed 3 bases from V and 3 bases from J, with 9 bases in between. CDR3 size: 13 residues. TCRdb redid the calling of the reads with MiXCR, one entry per CDR3 protein. Among fewer than 550,000 distinct CDR3 sequences listed, 15% to 20% were seen once. The TCR sequence derives from a human donor in good health (CMV status not recorded). Some clones in this sample may be carry-over from other donors' samples. The source material was CD8+ T cells from PBMCs. The rearrangement uses TRBV7-9 and TRBJ2-7; no clear D. The CDR3 sequence is CASSLAQIYEQYF. DNA of the CDR3: TGTGCCAGCAGCTTGGCCCAGATCTACGAGCAGTACTTC.